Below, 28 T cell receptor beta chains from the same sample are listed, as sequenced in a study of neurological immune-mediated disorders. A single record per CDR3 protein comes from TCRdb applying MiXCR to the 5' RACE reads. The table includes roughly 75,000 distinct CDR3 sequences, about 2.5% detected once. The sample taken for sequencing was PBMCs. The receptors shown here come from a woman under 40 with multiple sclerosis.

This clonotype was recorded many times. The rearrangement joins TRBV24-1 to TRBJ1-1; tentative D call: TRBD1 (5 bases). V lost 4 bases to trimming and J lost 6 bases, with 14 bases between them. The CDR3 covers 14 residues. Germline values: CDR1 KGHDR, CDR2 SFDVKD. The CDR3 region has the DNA TGTGCCACCAGTGACGAGGCGGGAGGGGCTGAAGCTTTCTTT. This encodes CATSDEAGGAEAFF.

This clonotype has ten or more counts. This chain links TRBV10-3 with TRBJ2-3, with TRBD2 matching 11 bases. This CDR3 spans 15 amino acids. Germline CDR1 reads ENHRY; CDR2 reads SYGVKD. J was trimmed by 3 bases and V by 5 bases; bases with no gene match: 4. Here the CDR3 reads CAISRIAGGTDTQYF. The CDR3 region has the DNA TGTGCCATCAGTCGGATAGCGGGGGGGACAGATACGCAGTATTTT.

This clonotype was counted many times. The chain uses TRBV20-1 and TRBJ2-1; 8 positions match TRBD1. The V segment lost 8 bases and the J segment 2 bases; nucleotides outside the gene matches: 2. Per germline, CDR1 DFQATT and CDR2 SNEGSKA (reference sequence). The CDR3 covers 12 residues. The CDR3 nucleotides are TGCAGTCAACAGGGGGCCTACAATGAGCAGTTCTTC. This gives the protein CSQQGAYNEQFF.

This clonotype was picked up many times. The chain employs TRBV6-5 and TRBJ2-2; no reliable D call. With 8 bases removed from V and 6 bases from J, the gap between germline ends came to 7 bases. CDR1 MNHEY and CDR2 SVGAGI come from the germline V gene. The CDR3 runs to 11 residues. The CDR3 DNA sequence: TGTGCCAGCCACGGGTCCGGGGAGCTGTTTTTT. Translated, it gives CASHGSGELFF.

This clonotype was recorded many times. CDR3 residues: CASSLSAGGYNEQFF. The CDR3 region has the DNA TGCGCCAGCAGCTTGTCAGCGGGAGGGTACAATGAGCAGTTCTTC. The chain joins TRBV5-1 to TRBJ2-1, with 10 positions matching TRBD2. The germline CDR1 and CDR2 sequences are SGHRS and YFSETQ. The CDR3 is 15 amino acids. Trimming removed 1 base from V and 4 bases from J; junction bases left unmatched: 2. Complete variable domain (other parts from reference TRBV5-1 and TRBJ2-1): KAGVTQTPRYLIKTRGQQVTLSCSPISGHRSVSWYQQTPGQGLQFLFEYFSETQRNKGNFPGRFSGRQFSNSRSEMNVSTLELGDSALYLCASSLSAGGYNEQFFGPGTRLTVL.

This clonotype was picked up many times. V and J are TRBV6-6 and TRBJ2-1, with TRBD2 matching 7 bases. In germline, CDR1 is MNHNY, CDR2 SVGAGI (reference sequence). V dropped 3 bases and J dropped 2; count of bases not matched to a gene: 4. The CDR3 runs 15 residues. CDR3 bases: TGTGCCAGCAGTTATATGGGAGGGCCCTACAATGAGCAGTTCTTC. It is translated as CASSYMGGPYNEQFF.

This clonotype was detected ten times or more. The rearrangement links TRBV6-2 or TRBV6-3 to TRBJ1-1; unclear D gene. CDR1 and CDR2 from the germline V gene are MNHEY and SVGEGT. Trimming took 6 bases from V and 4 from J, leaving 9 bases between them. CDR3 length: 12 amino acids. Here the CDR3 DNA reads TGTGCCAGCAGGGACGAGGCCACTGAAGCTTTCTTT. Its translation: CASRDEATEAFF.

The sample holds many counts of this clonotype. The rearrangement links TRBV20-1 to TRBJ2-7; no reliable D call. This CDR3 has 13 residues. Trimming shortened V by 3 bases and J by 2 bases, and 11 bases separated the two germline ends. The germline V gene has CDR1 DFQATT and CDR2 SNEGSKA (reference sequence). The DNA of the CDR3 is TGCAGTGCTAGTTCGGGCAGAACCTACGAGCAGTACTTC. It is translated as CSASSGRTYEQYF.

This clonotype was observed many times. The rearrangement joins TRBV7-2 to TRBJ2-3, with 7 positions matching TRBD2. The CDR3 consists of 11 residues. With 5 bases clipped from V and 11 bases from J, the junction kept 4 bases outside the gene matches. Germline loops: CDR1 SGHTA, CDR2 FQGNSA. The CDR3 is CASSATSLQYF. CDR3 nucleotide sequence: TGTGCCAGCAGCGCGACTAGCCTGCAGTATTTT.

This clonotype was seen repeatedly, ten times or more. CDR3 region: CASSYSTIGASEAFF. Written as DNA, the CDR3 is TGTGCCAGCAGTTACTCGACCATAGGGGCGTCTGAAGCTTTCTTT. This chain links TRBV6-6 with TRBJ1-1; a possible D gene is TRBD1 (5 bases). The CDR3 sequence is 15 residues long. The V and J ends lost 0 bases and 6 bases respectively, with 14 bases between them. Per the germline V gene, CDR1 is MNHNY and CDR2 is SVGAGI (reference sequence).

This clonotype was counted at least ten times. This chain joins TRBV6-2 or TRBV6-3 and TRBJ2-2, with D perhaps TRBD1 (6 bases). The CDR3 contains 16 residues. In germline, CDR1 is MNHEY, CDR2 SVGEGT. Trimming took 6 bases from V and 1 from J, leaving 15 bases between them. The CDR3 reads CASRLNRAGNTGELFF. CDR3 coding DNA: TGTGCCAGCAGGCTGAACAGGGCTGGGAACACCGGGGAGCTGTTTTTT.

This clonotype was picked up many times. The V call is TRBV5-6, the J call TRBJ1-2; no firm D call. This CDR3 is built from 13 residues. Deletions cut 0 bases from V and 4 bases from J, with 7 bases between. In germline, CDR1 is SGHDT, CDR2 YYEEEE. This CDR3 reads CASSLDKSYGYTF. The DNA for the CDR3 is TGTGCCAGCAGCTTGGACAAATCCTATGGCTACACCTTC.

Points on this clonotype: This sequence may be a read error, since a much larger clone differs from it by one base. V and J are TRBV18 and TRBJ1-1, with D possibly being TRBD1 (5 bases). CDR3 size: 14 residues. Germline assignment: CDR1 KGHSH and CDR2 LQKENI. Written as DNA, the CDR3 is TGTGCCAACTCATTCGACAGAAGGCCCACTGAAGCTTTCTTT. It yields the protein CANSFDRRPTEAFF. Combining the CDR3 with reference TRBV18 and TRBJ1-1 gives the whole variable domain NAGVMQNPRHLVRRRGQEARLRCSPMKGHSHVYWYRQLPEEGLKFMVYLQKENIIDESGMPKERFSAEFPKEGPSILRIQQVVRGDSAAYFCANSFDRRPTEAFFGQGTRLTVV.

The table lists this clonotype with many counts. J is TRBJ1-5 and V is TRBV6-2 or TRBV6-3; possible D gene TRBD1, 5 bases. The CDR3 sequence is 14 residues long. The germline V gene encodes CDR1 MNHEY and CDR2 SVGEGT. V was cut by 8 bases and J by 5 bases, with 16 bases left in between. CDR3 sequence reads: CASWDRDLDQPQHF. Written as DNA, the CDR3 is TGTGCCAGCTGGGATCGGGACCTCGATCAGCCCCAGCATTTT.

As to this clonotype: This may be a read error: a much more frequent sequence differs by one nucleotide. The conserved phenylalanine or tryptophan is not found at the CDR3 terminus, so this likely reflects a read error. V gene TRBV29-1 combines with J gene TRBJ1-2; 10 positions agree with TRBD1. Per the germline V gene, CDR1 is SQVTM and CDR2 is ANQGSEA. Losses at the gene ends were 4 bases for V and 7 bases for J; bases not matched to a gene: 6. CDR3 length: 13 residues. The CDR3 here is CSVGQGARGGYTC. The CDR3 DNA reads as TGCAGCGTTGGACAGGGGGCAAGGGGTGGCTACACCTGC.

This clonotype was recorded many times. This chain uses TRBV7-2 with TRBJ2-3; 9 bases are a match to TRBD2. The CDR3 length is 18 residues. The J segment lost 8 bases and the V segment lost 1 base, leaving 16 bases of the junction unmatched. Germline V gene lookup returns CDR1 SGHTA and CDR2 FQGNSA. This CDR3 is CASSLVSGSPDFSGTQYF. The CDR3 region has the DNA TGTGCCAGCAGCTTAGTTAGCGGGAGCCCTGATTTTTCTGGTACGCAGTATTTT.

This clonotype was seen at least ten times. This CDR3 reads CASSLNLGDTDTQYF. DNA of the CDR3: TGTGCCAGCAGCTTAAATTTGGGGGACACAGATACGCAGTATTTT. V gene TRBV7-2 combines with J gene TRBJ2-3; D may correspond to TRBD1 or TRBD2 (5 bases each). V was pared by 2 bases and J by 2 bases, with 11 bases between. The germline CDR1 and CDR2 sequences are SGHTA and FQGNSA. The CDR3 loop spans 15 amino acids. The variable domain in full, with the rest retrieved from reference TRBV7-2 and TRBJ2-3, is GAGVSQSPSNKVTEKGKDVELRCDPISGHTALYWYRQSLGQGLEFLIYFQGNSAPDKSGLPSDRFSAERTGGSVSTLTIQRTQQEDSAVYLCASSLNLGDTDTQYFGPGTRLTVL.

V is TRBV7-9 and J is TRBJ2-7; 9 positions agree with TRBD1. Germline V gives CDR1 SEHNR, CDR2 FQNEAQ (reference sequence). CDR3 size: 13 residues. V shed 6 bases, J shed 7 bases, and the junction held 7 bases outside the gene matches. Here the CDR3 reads CASSSTGGIEQYF. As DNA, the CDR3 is TGTGCCAGCAGTTCCACAGGGGGCATAGAGCAGTACTTC.

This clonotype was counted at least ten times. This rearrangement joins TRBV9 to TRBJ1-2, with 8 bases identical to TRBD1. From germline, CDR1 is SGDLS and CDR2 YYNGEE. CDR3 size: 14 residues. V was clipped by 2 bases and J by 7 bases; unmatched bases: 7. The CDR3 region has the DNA TGTGCCAGCAGCGTTCAGGGGGCGAGCTCTGGCTACACCTTC. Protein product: CASSVQGASSGYTF.

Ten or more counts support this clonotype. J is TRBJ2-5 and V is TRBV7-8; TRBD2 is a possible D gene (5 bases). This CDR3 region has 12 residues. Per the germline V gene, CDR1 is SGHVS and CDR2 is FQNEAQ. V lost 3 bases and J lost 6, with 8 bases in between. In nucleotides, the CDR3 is TGTGCCAGCAGCTTGGGAGAGAAGACCCAGTACTTC. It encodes CASSLGEKTQYF.

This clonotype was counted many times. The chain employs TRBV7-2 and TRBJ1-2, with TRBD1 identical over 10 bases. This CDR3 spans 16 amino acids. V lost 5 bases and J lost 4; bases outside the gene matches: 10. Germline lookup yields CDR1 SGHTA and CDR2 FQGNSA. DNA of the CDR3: TGTGCCAGCAGCCCAATCGGGACAGGGGTCGGCTATGGCTACACCTTC. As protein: CASSPIGTGVGYGYTF.

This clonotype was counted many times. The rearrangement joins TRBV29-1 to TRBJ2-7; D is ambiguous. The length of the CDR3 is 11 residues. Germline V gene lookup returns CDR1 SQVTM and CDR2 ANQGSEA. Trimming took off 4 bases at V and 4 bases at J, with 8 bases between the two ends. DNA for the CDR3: TGCAGCGTTGTGCAGGAATACGAGCAGTACTTC. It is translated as CSVVQEYEQYF.

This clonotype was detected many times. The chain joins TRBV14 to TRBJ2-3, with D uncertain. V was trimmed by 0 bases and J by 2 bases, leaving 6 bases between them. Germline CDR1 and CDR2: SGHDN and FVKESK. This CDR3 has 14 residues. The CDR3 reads CASSQERLTDTQYF. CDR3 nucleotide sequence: TGTGCCAGCAGCCAAGAGAGACTCACAGATACGCAGTATTTT.

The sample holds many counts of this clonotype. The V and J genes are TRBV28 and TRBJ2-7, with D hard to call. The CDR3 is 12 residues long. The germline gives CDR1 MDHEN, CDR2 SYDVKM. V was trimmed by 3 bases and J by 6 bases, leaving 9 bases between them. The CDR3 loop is CASSLNVREQYF. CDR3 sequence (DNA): TGTGCCAGCAGTTTGAACGTCCGCGAGCAGTACTTC.

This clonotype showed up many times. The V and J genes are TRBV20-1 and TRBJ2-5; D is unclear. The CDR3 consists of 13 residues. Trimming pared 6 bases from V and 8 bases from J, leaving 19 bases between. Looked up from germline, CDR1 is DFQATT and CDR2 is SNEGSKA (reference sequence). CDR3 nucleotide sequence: TGCAGTGCCCCGGCACTAACCAAGAGTACCCAGTACTTC. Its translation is CSAPALTKSTQYF.

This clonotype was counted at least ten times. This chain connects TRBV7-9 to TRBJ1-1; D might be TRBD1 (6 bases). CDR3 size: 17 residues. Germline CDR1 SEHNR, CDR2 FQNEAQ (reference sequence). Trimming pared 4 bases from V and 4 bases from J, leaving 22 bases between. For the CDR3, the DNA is TGTGCCAGCAGCTCCCCCGGGGGGGCGAGAAGCGGCACTGAAGCTTTCTTT. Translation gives CASSSPGGARSGTEAFF.

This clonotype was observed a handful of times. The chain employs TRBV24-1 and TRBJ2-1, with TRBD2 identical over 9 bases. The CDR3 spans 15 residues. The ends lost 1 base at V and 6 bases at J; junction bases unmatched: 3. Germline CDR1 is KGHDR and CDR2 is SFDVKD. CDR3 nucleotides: TGTGCCACCAGTGATTTTAGCGGGAGTAGCAATGAGCAGTTCTTC. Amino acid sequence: CATSDFSGSSNEQFF.

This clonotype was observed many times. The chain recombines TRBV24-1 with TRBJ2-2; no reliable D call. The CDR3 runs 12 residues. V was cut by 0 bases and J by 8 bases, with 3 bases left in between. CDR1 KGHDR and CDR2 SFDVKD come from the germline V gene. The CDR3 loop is CATSDLGGELFF. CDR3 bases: TGTGCCACCAGTGATTTGGGTGGGGAGCTGTTTTTT.